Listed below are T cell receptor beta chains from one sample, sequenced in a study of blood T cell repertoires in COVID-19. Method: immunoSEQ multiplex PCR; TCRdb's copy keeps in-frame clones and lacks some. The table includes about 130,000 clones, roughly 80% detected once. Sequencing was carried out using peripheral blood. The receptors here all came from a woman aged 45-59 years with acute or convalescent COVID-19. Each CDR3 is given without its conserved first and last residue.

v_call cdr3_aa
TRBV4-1 ASSQSGTKGVDTQY
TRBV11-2 ASHSATGGSEAF
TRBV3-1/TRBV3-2 ASSPYSSMTGDSPLH
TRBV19 ASSIDSGGYNEQF
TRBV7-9 ASSFGGAGGNTEAF
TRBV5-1 ASSPSLAGETQY
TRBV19 ASSAQGYEAQH
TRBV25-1 ASRDSQGLQY
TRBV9 ASSVDLSGGFQETQY
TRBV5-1 ASSSSSTGGGDNSPLH
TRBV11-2 ASSPVNGRGTDTQY
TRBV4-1 ASSPIQGLGYNEQF
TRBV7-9 ASSLDRLNTEAF
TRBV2 ASRAPGQFNEKLF